This is a list of T cell receptor beta chains from one sample in a study of T cell repertoires in ileal Crohn's disease. Repertoires were generated with immunoSEQ multiplex PCR, while TCRdb's copy carries only in-frame clones and drops some. The sample yields fewer than 2,000 clones, more than 75% seen once. Sequenced input: ileal tissue. These receptors originate from an adult with Crohn's disease. CDR3s include the opening cysteine and the closing phenylalanine or tryptophan. D genes are given only for firm matches. The listing skips clone size in some rows; elsewhere it reads once, few, many or a size class.

j_call | d_call | v_call | clone_size | cdr3_aa | cdr3_nt
TRBJ1-2 | - | TRBV5-1 | - | CASSLAQGNLGGYTF | TGCGCCAGCAGCTTGGCCCAGGGAAATTTAGGAGGCTACACCTTC
TRBJ1-2 | - | TRBV19 | - | CASSKQLNNYGYTF | TGTGCCAGTAGTAAGCAGTTAAATAACTATGGCTACACCTTC
TRBJ2-1 | TRBD2 | TRBV27 | - | CASSSLAANYNEQFF | TGTGCCAGCAGTTCGCTAGCGGCTAACTACAATGAGCAGTTCTTC
TRBJ2-3 | TRBD2 | TRBV7-6 | - | CASSPGLAYGTDTQYF | TGTGCCAGCAGCCCCGGACTAGCTTACGGCACAGATACGCAGTATTTT
TRBJ1-1 | - | TRBV6-1 | - | CASRRVLNTEAFF | TGTGCCAGCAGGAGGGTGTTGAACACTGAAGCTTTCTTT
TRBJ1-2 | - | TRBV19 | - | CASSIDSGGPSYGYTF | TGTGCCAGTAGTATAGACTCGGGGGGCCCTTCTTATGGCTACACCTTC
TRBJ1-2 | - | TRBV2 | - | CASSEDRVDGYTF | TGTGCCAGCAGTGAAGACAGGGTCGATGGCTACACCTTC
TRBJ1-1 | - | TRBV5-1 | - | CASSLQGLDTEAFF | TGCGCCAGCAGCTTGCAGGGGCTAGACACTGAAGCTTTCTTT
TRBJ1-5 | - | TRBV7-2 | - | CASSLVARLASNQPQHF | TGTGCCAGCAGCTTAGTTGCGCGGTTGGCGAGCAATCAGCCCCAGCATTTT
TRBJ2-1 | - | TRBV27 | - | CASSRVYSFPDEQFF | TGTGCCAGCAGTCGGGTATACAGTTTTCCGGATGAGCAGTTCTTC
TRBJ2-2 | - | TRBV10-3 | - | CAISPLAGNTGELFF | TGTGCCATCAGTCCTCTCGCGGGGAACACCGGGGAGCTGTTTTTT
TRBJ2-1 | - | TRBV7-2 | - | CASSLGRSNEQFF | TGTGCCAGCAGCCTTGGTAGATCGAATGAGCAGTTCTTC
TRBJ2-1 | - | TRBV18 | - | CASSPPLQRTASYNEQFF | TGTGCCAGCTCACCACCACTCCAGAGGACAGCCTCCTACAATGAGCAGTTCTTC
TRBJ2-5 | - | TRBV11-2 | - | CASSLERLEETQYF | TGTGCCAGCAGCTTAGAGAGGCTCGAAGAGACCCAGTACTTC
TRBJ2-3 | TRBD2 | TRBV7-9 | - | CASSPQTSGRTDTQYF | TGTGCCAGCAGCCCTCAGACTAGCGGGAGAACAGATACGCAGTATTTT
TRBJ1-1 | - | TRBV9 | - | CASSPGMENTEAFF | TGTGCCAGCTCACCAGGGATGGAGAACACTGAAGCTTTCTTT
TRBJ2-3 | - | TRBV13 | - | CASSLAGSGTDTQYF | TGTGCCAGCAGCTTAGCTGGTAGCGGCACAGATACGCAGTATTTT
TRBJ1-1 | - | TRBV19 | once | CASIGATGQNTEAFF | TGTGCCAGTATTGGCGCTACAGGTCAGAACACTGAAGCTTTCTTT
TRBJ1-2 | - | TRBV6-5 | - | CASKRQSINYGYTF | TGTGCCAGCAAGCGACAGAGTATAAACTATGGCTACACCTTC
TRBJ2-5 | TRBD2 | TRBV27 | few | CASSLTSAGTQYF | TGTGCCAGCAGTTTAACTAGCGCAGGGACCCAGTACTTC
TRBJ2-3 | - | TRBV7-3 | - | CASSRGPPDTQYF | TGTGCCAGCAGCCGAGGTCCTCCAGATACGCAGTATTTT
TRBJ2-3 | TRBD2 | TRBV5-4 | - | CATPGTSGTDTQYF | TGTGCCACTCCGGGGACTAGCGGCACAGATACGCAGTATTTT
TRBJ2-2 | TRBD2 | TRBV4-1 | - | CASSQVILTSGNTGELFF | TGCGCCAGCAGCCAAGTAATATTGACTAGCGGGAACACCGGGGAGCTGTTTTTT
TRBJ2-1 | TRBD2 | TRBV14 | - | CASSQLGTSRDNEQFF | TGTGCCAGCAGCCAACTCGGGACTAGCAGAGACAATGAGCAGTTCTTC
TRBJ2-3 | - | TRBV6-1 | - | CASSVYSATTDTQYF | TGTGCCAGCAGTGTGTATAGCGCCACCACAGATACGCAGTATTTT
TRBJ2-2 | - | TRBV7-9 | - | CASSLDTTGELFF | TGTGCCAGCAGCTTAGACACCACCGGGGAGCTGTTTTTT
TRBJ1-1 | - | TRBV27 | - | CASSIGGWKPMNTEAFF | TGTGCCAGCTCAATTGGGGGATGGAAACCCATGAACACTGAAGCTTTCTTT
TRBJ2-5 | - | TRBV20-1 | - | CSARVGSQYF | TGCAGTGCTAGAGTGGGTAGCCAGTACTTC
TRBJ2-2 | TRBD1 | TRBV28 | - | CASSRTGLGAGELFF | TGTGCCAGCAGTCGGACAGGGTTGGGAGCCGGGGAGCTGTTTTTT
TRBJ1-1 | - | TRBV5-6 | - | CASSQYVGTEAFF | TGTGCCAGCAGCCAATACGTGGGGACTGAAGCTTTCTTT
TRBJ1-6 | - | TRBV7-3 | - | CASGQGENSPLHF | TGTGCCAGTGGGCAGGGCGAGAATTCACCCCTCCACTTT
TRBJ1-6 | - | TRBV5-6 | - | CASRLMGDLTGDNSPLHF | TGTGCCAGCAGGCTGATGGGGGACTTAACCGGCGATAATTCACCCCTCCACTTT
TRBJ2-3 | - | TRBV11-2 | - | CASSLDAGTDTQYF | TGTGCCAGCAGCTTAGATGCGGGAACAGATACGCAGTATTTT
TRBJ1-5 | TRBD1 | TRBV19 | - | CASSIGRDRVGQPQHF | TGTGCCAGTAGTATAGGTCGGGACAGGGTCGGTCAGCCCCAGCATTTT
TRBJ2-1 | - | TRBV4-1 | - | CASSQGMGGAPNEQFF | TGCGCCAGCAGCCAAGGGATGGGGGGGGCCCCCAATGAGCAGTTCTTC
TRBJ2-5 | - | TRBV11-2 | once | CASSSDRQWGKETQYF | TGTGCCAGCAGTTCGGACCGTCAGTGGGGGAAAGAGACCCAGTACTTC
TRBJ1-5 | - | TRBV2 | - | CASSEEDFNQPQHF | TGTGCCAGCAGTGAGGAGGACTTCAATCAGCCCCAGCATTTT
TRBJ2-5 | TRBD2 | TRBV19 | - | CASSKLAGGPQGTQYF | TGTGCCAGTAGTAAACTAGCGGGGGGCCCACAGGGGACCCAGTACTTC
TRBJ1-4 | - | TRBV4-1 | - | CASATKEKLFF | TGCGCCAGCGCGACGAAGGAAAAACTGTTTTTT
TRBJ2-1 | - | TRBV5-5 | - | CASSYLASYNEQFF | TGTGCCAGCAGCTACCTAGCCTCCTACAATGAGCAGTTCTTC
TRBJ1-2 | TRBD1 | TRBV28 | - | CASRIQGMYGYTF | TGTGCCAGCCGCATACAGGGGATGTATGGCTACACCTTC
TRBJ2-5 | - | TRBV7-2 | - | CASSLAIAAETQYF | TGTGCCAGCAGCTTAGCTATAGCGGCGGAGACCCAGTACTTC
TRBJ2-1 | TRBD2 | TRBV7-2 | - | CASSLDSPGTSFGNEQFF | TGTGCCAGCAGCTTAGATAGCCCAGGGACTAGCTTTGGCAATGAGCAGTTCTTC
TRBJ2-4 | - | TRBV7-2 | - | CASSYLDAIQYF | TGTGCCAGCAGCTACCTAGACGCCATTCAGTACTTC
TRBJ1-5 | - | TRBV5-1 | - | CASSLRQGQGNQPQHF | TGCGCCAGCAGCCTTAGACAAGGGCAGGGCAATCAGCCCCAGCATTTT